Listed here are 26 T cell receptor beta chains from one sample, sequenced in a study of T-cell memory formation after mild COVID-19. MiXCR, applied by TCRdb to the 5' RACE reads, yields one record per CDR3 protein. Of around 100,000 distinct CDR3 sequences detected, about 24% appear once; the ten largest clones hold about 38%. Sample: PBMCs or a T cell subset sorted from them (not recorded which). These TCRs come from a man aged 18 to 30 who had mild COVID-19 (a few samples of this study predate the infection). Cell type and time point are not known.

Only a few counts were recorded for this clonotype. V and J are TRBV7-8 and TRBJ2-3; a weak D match, TRBD1 (5 bases). Trimming shortened V by 4 bases and J by 2 bases, and 13 bases separated the two germline ends. CDR1 and CDR2 from the germline V gene are SGHVS and FQNEAQ. This CDR3 spans 15 amino acids. The CDR3 nucleotides are TGTGCCAGCAGCTCTGACAGAGACAACACAGATACGCAGTATTTT. It translates to CASSSDRDNTDTQYF.

The chain recombines TRBV24-1 with TRBJ2-1; D is possibly TRBD1 or TRBD2 (6 bases each). This CDR3 region has 16 residues. Trimming cost V 5 bases and J 0 bases, with 13 bases left between them. In germline, CDR1 is KGHDR, CDR2 SFDVKD. CDR3 sequence reads: CATSGMGGRSYNEQFF. In DNA form, the CDR3 reads TGTGCCACCAGTGGGATGGGGGGCCGCTCCTACAATGAGCAGTTCTTC.

V usage is TRBV6-5 and J usage is TRBJ2-2, with 9 bases lining up with TRBD1. This CDR3 has 16 residues. Trimming at V came to 5 bases and at J to 2 bases, leaving 6 bases not matched to a gene. Germline-derived CDR1 and CDR2 are MNHEY and SVGAGI. For the CDR3, the DNA is TGTGCCAGCAGTACCAGGACAGGGGCAAACACCGGGGAGCTGTTTTTT. The encoded protein is CASSTRTGANTGELFF.

A few counts support this clonotype. The chain links TRBV12-3 or TRBV12-4 to TRBJ1-2; D is ambiguous. Trimming shortened V by 4 bases and J by 8 bases, and 14 bases separated the two germline ends. This CDR3 spans 13 amino acids. As DNA, the CDR3 is TGTGCCAGCAGTTCTCCGGGGATTAAGGGCTACACCTTC. Translating it yields CASSSPGIKGYTF.

The rearrangement links TRBV14 to TRBJ2-7; tentatively, D is TRBD1 (6 bases). The V end lost 1 base, the J end lost 5 bases, and 15 bases lay between the germline ends. The germline gives CDR1 SGHDN, CDR2 FVKESK. CDR3 size: 15 residues. DNA of the CDR3: TGTGCCAGCAGCCAAGTGGGGGCCCACCCCAACGAGCAGTACTTC. Residues: CASSQVGAHPNEQYF.

This clonotype has more than one count but fewer than ten. V is TRBV4-1 and J is TRBJ2-7, with unresolved D. The germline CDR1 and CDR2 sequences are MGHRA and YSYEKL. With 0 bases removed from V and 0 bases from J, the gap between germline ends came to 12 bases. The CDR3 consists of 16 residues. CDR3: CASSQETLTHSYEQYF. In DNA, the CDR3 is TGCGCCAGCAGCCAAGAAACCCTCACTCACTCCTACGAGCAGTACTTC.

This clonotype was counted at least ten times. The rearrangement uses TRBV7-9 and TRBJ2-7, with 8 bases identical to TRBD1. V lost 4 bases and J lost 5; bases outside the gene matches: 4. Germline V gives CDR1 SEHNR, CDR2 FQNEAQ (reference sequence). This CDR3 is built from 13 residues. The CDR3 here is CASSSGGWNEQYV. DNA of the CDR3: TGTGCCAGCAGCTCAGGGGGCTGGAACGAGCAGTACGTC.

CDR3: CASSLTGTPSYEQYF. CDR3 in DNA: TGTGCCAGCAGCTTAACAGGGACTCCCTCCTACGAGCAGTACTTC. The chain combines TRBV7-2 with TRBJ2-7, with D perhaps TRBD1 or TRBD2 (6 bases each). Per germline, CDR1 SGHTA and CDR2 FQGNSA. The V end lost 2 bases, the J end lost 0 bases, and 11 bases lay between the germline ends. The CDR3 is 15 residues long. Drawing the rest from reference TRBV7-2 and TRBJ2-7, the complete variable domain is GAGVSQSPSNKVTEKGKDVELRCDPISGHTALYWYRQSLGQGLEFLIYFQGNSAPDKSGLPSDRFSAERTGGSVSTLTIQRTQQEDSAVYLCASSLTGTPSYEQYFGPGTRLTVT.

The genes are TRBV12-3 or TRBV12-4 and TRBJ1-5, with D possibly TRBD1 on 5 matching bases. V lost 5 bases and J 2 bases, leaving 13 bases between the germline ends. This CDR3 spans 15 amino acids. The CDR3 here is CASSIQGVGNQPQHF. The CDR3 coding sequence is TGTGCCAGCAGTATCCAGGGTGTGGGCAATCAGCCCCAGCATTTT.

The V and J genes are TRBV5-6 and TRBJ1-1; D perhaps matches TRBD1 (5 bases). Germline V gives CDR1 SGHDT, CDR2 YYEEEE. V was cut by 5 bases and J by 3 bases, with 11 bases left in between. CDR3 length: 13 amino acids. The CDR3, as DNA: TGTGCCAGCAGGGAGCAGGGATACACTGAAGCTTTCTTT. It translates to CASREQGYTEAFF.

The chain has TRBV6-5 and TRBJ2-2, with TRBD2 as a possible D gene (6 bases). The CDR3 spans 13 residues. The V end lost 5 bases, the J end lost 5 bases, and 9 bases lay between the germline ends. Germline V lookup: CDR1 MNHEY, CDR2 SVGAGI. The CDR3 spells CASSQTSTGELFF. CDR3 in DNA: TGTGCCAGCAGTCAGACTAGTACCGGGGAGCTGTTTTTT.

This clonotype was observed many times. The V and J genes are TRBV6-4 and TRBJ2-2; D may match TRBD1 or TRBD2 (5 bases each). The V gene's germline CDR1 is MRHNA and CDR2 SNTAGT. V was pared by 0 bases and J by 5 bases, with 7 bases between. The CDR3 runs to 14 residues. DNA of the CDR3: TGTGCCAGCAGTGACTCGGGGGATACCGGGGAGCTGTTTTTT. Protein: CASSDSGDTGELFF.

The V gene is TRBV7-2, the J gene TRBJ2-3, with 12 bases matching TRBD1. Germline CDR1 SGHTA, CDR2 FQGNSA. The J segment lost 6 bases and the V segment lost 6 bases, leaving 7 bases of the junction unmatched. The CDR3 sequence is 15 residues long. CDR3 DNA: TGTGCCAGCAGTTCAGGGGGACAGGGGGCGGATACGCAGTATTTT. It is translated as CASSSGGQGADTQYF.

This clonotype was seen only once. The chain joins TRBV7-9 to TRBJ2-3; D might be TRBD1 or TRBD2, each matching 5 bases. Trimming removed 5 bases from V and 2 bases from J, with 17 bases in between. CDR1 SEHNR and CDR2 FQNEAQ come from the germline V gene (reference sequence). The CDR3 contains 16 residues. In nucleotides, the CDR3 is TGTGCCAGCAGCCCTCGTAGGGGACCGATCACAGATACGCAGTATTTT. This sequence encodes CASSPRRGPITDTQYF.

In this sample, this clonotype turned up a few times. This rearrangement joins TRBV11-2 to TRBJ1-2; 7 bases match TRBD1. The CDR3 covers 12 residues. CDR1 SGHAT and CDR2 FQNNGV come from the germline V gene. The trim removed 6 bases at V and 6 bases at J, leaving 4 bases unmatched. The CDR3 DNA sequence: TGTGCCAGCAGTGACAGGGTTCATGGCTACACCTTC. This codes for CASSDRVHGYTF.

This clonotype was detected only a few times. V gene TRBV11-2 combines with J gene TRBJ2-3; 8 bases are shared with TRBD2. The germline gives CDR1 SGHAT, CDR2 FQNNGV. The CDR3 consists of 15 residues. V shed 3 bases and J 6 bases; nucleotides not matched to a gene: 8. CDR3 sequence reads: CASSLGAGAQDTQYF. The DNA for the CDR3 is TGTGCCAGCAGCTTGGGAGCGGGGGCACAGGATACGCAGTATTTT.

The chain uses TRBV4-3 and TRBJ2-7, with 8 bases matching TRBD2. This CDR3 has 16 amino acids. V was clipped by 6 bases and J by 5 bases; unmatched bases: 15. The germline CDR1 and CDR2 sequences are LGHNA and YSLEER. CDR3 amino acids: CASSLDPWRGANEQYF. The CDR3 nucleotides are TGCGCCAGCAGTCTCGACCCTTGGCGGGGGGCCAACGAGCAGTACTTC.

J is TRBJ2-7 and V is TRBV29-1, with D perhaps TRBD2 (6 bases). Between the trimmed V and J ends, which lost 4 bases and 7 bases, there was a span of 14 bases. This CDR3 spans 12 amino acids. In germline, CDR1 is SQVTM, CDR2 ANQGSEA. The CDR3 DNA is TGCAGCGTTGGACTAGGCTTCGGTGAGCAGTACGTC. Its translation is CSVGLGFGEQYV.

The rearrangement links TRBV29-1 to TRBJ2-7; TRBD2 matches 8 bases. The germline CDR1 and CDR2 sequences are SQVTM and ANQGSEA. The CDR3 extends over 12 amino acids. V gave up 5 bases and J gave up 4 bases; unmatched junction bases: 4. The CDR3 region has the DNA TGCAGCGTTCATACGGGGGGGTACGAGCAGTACTTC. Its protein product is CSVHTGGYEQYF.

This clonotype has ten or more counts. J is TRBJ2-1 and V is TRBV20-1; unclear D gene. The CDR3 has 15 amino acids. V was clipped by 1 base and J by 2 bases, with 12 bases between them. CDR1 and CDR2 from the germline V gene are DFQATT and SNEGSKA (reference sequence). For the CDR3, the DNA is TGCAGTGCTAGAGGGTCTCGGCAGGCCTACAATGAGCAGTTCTTC. It yields the protein CSARGSRQAYNEQFF.

The V and J genes are TRBV7-9 and TRBJ1-2; 11 nucleotides match TRBD1. Germline loops: CDR1 SEHNR, CDR2 FQNEAQ (reference sequence). J gave up 7 bases and V 5 bases, and 9 bases lay outside the gene matches. The CDR3 covers 15 residues. The CDR3 region has the DNA TGTGCCAGCAGCCCAAGTGGACAGGGGGCGAGTGGCTACACCTTC. Its translation: CASSPSGQGASGYTF.

The chain couples TRBV5-1 to TRBJ2-3; 11 nucleotides align to TRBD2. The CDR3 runs to 16 residues. Germline CDR1 and CDR2: SGHRS and YFSETQ. J was trimmed by 3 bases and V by 0 bases; bases with no gene match: 3. The CDR3 DNA is TGCGCCAGCAGCTTGGCTACTAGCGGGGGAACAGATACGCAGTATTTT. This sequence encodes CASSLATSGGTDTQYF.

The chain has TRBV20-1 and TRBJ2-1; a weak D match, TRBD2 (5 bases). The CDR3 spans 15 residues. Germline lookup yields CDR1 DFQATT and CDR2 SNEGSKA (reference sequence). The V and J ends lost 2 bases and 0 bases respectively, with 11 bases between them. In DNA, the CDR3 is TGCAGTGCTAGACTCGGGGTTCTCTCCTACAATGAGCAGTTCTTC. Amino acid sequence: CSARLGVLSYNEQFF.

The rearrangement links TRBV23-1 to TRBJ1-1; 10 bases agree with TRBD1. TRBV23-1 is assigned to the ORF class and has an uncertain function. This CDR3 has 15 amino acids. The V segment lost 0 bases and the J segment 7 bases; nucleotides outside the gene matches: 5. Here the CDR3 reads CASSQSPTGGIEAFF. The CDR3 DNA sequence: TGCGCCAGCAGTCAATCGCCGACAGGGGGCATTGAAGCTTTCTTT.

This clonotype was seen only a few times. The chain has TRBV4-3 and TRBJ2-7; possibly TRBD2 for D (5 bases). The CDR3 length is 13 residues. Germline values: CDR1 LGHNA, CDR2 YSLEER. Trimming pared 6 bases from V and 1 base from J, leaving 10 bases between. Here the CDR3 reads CASSPGISYEQYF. CDR3 DNA: TGCGCCAGCAGTCCCGGGATTTCCTACGAGCAGTACTTC.

This clonotype came up many times. The chain is built from TRBV19 and TRBJ2-7, with 7 bases aligning to TRBD1. CDR1 is LNHDA and CDR2 is SQIVND in the germline V gene (reference sequence). There are 14 residues in the CDR3. V shed 5 bases, J shed 5 bases, and the junction held 9 bases outside the gene matches. In nucleotides, the CDR3 is TGTGCCAGTAGTCAAAGATCAGGGGGTCACGAGCAGTACTTC. This codes for CASSQRSGGHEQYF.